Here is one TCR beta chain with its context. There are 14 residues in the CDR3. V lost 6 bases to trimming and J lost 6 bases, with 14 bases between them. Germline V gives CDR1 MNHEY, CDR2 SVGAGI. Method: immunoSEQ multiplex PCR; TCRdb's copy keeps in-frame clones and lacks some. The sample contains about 180,000 clones, 80% to 90% of which appear only once. This record belongs to a study of blood T cell repertoires in COVID-19. About the study: Sources were T cells, B-cell-depleted T cells, or PBMCs; the material itself was cDNA or gDNA.

The origin of this receptor is a man in his fifties or sixties with active or convalescent COVID-19. The V and J genes are TRBV6-5 and TRBJ1-4, with D possibly being TRBD1 (5 bases). Sample: peripheral blood. The CDR3 DNA sequence: TGTGCCAGCAGCGAGGGAGGAGGGGATGAAAAACTGTTTTTT. This translates into CASSEGGGDEKLFF.